This T cell receptor (beta chain) was sequenced in a study of blood T cell repertoires in COVID-19. Study summary: Samples taken during acute and convalescent COVID-19 were collected in the United States, Italy and Spain.

Those enrolled, adults aged 18 to 89 years, came from under 25 US areas. Cohort assignment relied on participant-reported clinical history. Donors in Cohort 3 who had recovered were those with two negative PCRs, healthcare professional clearance, or resolution of their symptoms. V lost 7 bases and J lost 4, with 19 bases in between. CDR3 length: 15 residues. Germline values: CDR1 LNHDA, CDR2 SQIVND (reference sequence). TCRdb's table, derived via immunoSEQ multiplex PCR, lists solely in-frame clones and lacks some. Of 170,000 or so clones detected, almost 80% appear once; the ten largest clones hold approximately 15%.

The sequence was collected from a woman aged 50 to 65 who had recovered from COVID-19. The sample taken for sequencing was PBMCs or T cells enriched from blood (not recorded which). The chain carries TRBV19 and TRBJ1-1; TRBD1 is a possible D gene (6 bases). CDR3 DNA: TGTGCCAGTATTTCCCGGGGGGCGCGAAGCACTGAAGCTTTCTTT. Encoded protein: CASISRGARSTEAFF.